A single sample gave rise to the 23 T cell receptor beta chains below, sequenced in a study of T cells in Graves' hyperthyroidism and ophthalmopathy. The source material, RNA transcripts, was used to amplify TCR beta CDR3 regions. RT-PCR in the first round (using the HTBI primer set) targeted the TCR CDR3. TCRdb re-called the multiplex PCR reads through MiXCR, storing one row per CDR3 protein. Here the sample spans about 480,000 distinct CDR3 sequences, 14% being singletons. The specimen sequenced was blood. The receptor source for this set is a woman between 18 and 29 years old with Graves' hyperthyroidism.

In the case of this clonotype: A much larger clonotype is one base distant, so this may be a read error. The CDR3 is CASSQAVRQNTEAFF. The CDR3, as DNA: TGTGCCAGCAGCCAGGCTGTTAGACAGAACACTGAAGCTTTCTTT. This chain connects TRBV27 to TRBJ1-1; D remains ambiguous. This CDR3 has 15 residues. Germline V gives CDR1 MNHEY, CDR2 SMNVEV (reference sequence). Between the trimmed V and J ends, which lost 6 bases and 1 base, there was a span of 15 bases.

This CDR3 reads CASSIAQGDNSPLHF. As DNA, the CDR3 is TGTGCCAGTAGTATAGCACAGGGGGATAATTCACCCCTCCACTTT. The V call is TRBV19, the J call TRBJ1-6; 8 bases map to TRBD1. Germline V gene data show CDR1 as LNHDA and CDR2 as SQIVND (reference sequence). V dropped 1 base and J dropped 5; count of bases not matched to a gene: 1. The CDR3 is 15 residues long.

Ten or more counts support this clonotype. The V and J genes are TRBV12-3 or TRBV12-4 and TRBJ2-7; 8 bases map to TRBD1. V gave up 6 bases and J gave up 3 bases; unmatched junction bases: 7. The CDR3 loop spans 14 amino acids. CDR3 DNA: TGTGCCAGCAGGACCGGGACAGGAGACTACGAGCAGTACTTC. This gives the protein CASRTGTGDYEQYF.

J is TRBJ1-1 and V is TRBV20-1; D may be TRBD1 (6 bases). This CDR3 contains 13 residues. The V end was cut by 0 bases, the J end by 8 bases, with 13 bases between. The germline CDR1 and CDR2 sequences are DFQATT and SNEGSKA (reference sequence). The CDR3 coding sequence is TGCAGTGCTAGAGATACAGGGCGTGGGGAAGCTTTCTTT. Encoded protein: CSARDTGRGEAFF.

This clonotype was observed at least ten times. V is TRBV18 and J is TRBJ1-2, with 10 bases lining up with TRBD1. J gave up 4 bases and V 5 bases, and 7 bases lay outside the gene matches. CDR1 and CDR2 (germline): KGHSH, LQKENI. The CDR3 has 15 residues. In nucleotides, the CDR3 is TGTGCCAGCTCATCAGATGGGACAGGGGCCTATGGCTACACCTTC. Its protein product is CASSSDGTGAYGYTF.

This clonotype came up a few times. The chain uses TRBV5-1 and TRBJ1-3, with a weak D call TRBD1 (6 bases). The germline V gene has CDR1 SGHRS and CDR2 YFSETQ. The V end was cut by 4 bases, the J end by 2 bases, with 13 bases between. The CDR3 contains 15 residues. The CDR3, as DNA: TGCGCCAGCAGCGTACTACAGGGTCCTGGAAACACCATATATTTT. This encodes CASSVLQGPGNTIYF.

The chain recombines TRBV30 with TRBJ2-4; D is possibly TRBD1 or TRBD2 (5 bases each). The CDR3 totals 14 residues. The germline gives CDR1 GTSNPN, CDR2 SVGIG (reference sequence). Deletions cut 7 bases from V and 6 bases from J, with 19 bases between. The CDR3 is CASPLGTSPNIQYF. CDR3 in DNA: TGTGCCTCCCCGTTGGGGACCTCCCCAAACATTCAGTACTTC.

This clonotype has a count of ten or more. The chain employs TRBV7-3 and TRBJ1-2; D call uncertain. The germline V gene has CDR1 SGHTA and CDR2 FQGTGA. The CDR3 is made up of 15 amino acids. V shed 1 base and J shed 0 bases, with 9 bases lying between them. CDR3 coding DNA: TGTGCCAGCAGCTTAAAGGCAGATGCTAACTATGGCTACACCTTC. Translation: CASSLKADANYGYTF.

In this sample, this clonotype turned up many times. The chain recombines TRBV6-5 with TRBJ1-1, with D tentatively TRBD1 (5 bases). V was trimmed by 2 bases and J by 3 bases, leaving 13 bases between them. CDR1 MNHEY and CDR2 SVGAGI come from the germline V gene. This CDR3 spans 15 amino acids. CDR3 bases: TGTGCCAGCAGTTACGACAGCTCCTTGGACACTGAAGCTTTCTTT. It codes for CASSYDSSLDTEAFF.

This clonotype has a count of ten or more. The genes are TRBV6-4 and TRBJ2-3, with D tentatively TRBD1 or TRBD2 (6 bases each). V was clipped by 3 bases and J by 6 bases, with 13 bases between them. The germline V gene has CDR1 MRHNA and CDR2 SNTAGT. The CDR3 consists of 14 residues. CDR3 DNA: TGTGCCAGCAGTGAGGGCGGGGACACGGATACGCAGTATTTT. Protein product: CASSEGGDTDTQYF.

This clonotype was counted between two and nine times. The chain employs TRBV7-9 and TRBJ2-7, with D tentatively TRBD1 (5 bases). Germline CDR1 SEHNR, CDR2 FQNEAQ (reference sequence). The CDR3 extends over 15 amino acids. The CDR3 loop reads CASSSSTDRYYEQYV. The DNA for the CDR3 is TGCGCCAGCAGCTCTTCCACCGACAGATACTACGAGCAGTACGTC.

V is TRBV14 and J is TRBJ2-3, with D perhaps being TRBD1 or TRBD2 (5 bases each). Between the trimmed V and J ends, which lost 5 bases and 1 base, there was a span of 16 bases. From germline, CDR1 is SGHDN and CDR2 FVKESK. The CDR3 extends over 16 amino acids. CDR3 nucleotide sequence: TGTGCCAGCAGCTTCCTTGGGAGAGGGGGCACAGATACGCAGTATTTT. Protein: CASSFLGRGGTDTQYF.

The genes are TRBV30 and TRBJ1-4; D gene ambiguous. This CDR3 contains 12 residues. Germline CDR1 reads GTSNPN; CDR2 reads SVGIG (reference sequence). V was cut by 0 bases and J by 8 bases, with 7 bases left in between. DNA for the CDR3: TGTGCCTGGAGTGTGCAGGCGGAAAAACTGTTTTTT. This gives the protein CAWSVQAEKLFF. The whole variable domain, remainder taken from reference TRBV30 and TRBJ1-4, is SQTIHQWPATLVQPVGSPLSLECTVEGTSNPNLYWYRQAAGRGLQLLFYSVGIGQISSEVPQNLSASRPQDRQFILSSKKLLLSDSGFYLCAWSVQAEKLFFGSGTQLSVL.

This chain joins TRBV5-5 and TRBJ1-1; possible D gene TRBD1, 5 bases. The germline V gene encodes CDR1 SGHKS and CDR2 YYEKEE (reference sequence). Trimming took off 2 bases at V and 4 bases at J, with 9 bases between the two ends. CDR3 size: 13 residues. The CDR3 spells CASSLGAPTEAFF. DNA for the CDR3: TGTGCCAGCAGCTTAGGGGCGCCCACTGAAGCTTTCTTT. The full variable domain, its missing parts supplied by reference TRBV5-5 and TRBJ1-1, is DAGVTQSPTHLIKTRGQQVTLRCSPISGHKSVSWYQQVLGQGPQFIFQYYEKEERGRGNFPDRFSARQFPNYSSELNVNALLLGDSALYLCASSLGAPTEAFFGQGTRLTVV.

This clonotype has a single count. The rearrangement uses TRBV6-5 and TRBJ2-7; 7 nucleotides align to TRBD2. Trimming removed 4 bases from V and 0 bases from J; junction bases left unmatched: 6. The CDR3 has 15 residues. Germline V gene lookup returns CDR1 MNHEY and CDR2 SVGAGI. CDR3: CASSLGAGLSYEQYF. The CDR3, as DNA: TGTGCCAGCAGTTTAGGAGCGGGACTCTCCTACGAGCAGTACTTC.

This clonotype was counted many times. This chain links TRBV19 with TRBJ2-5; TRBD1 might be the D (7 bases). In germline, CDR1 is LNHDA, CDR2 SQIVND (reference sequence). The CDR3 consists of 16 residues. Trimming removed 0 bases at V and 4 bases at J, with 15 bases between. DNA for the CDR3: TGTGCCAGTAGTATAGATACAGGGGCGGGACGAGAGACCCAGTACTTC. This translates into CASSIDTGAGRETQYF.

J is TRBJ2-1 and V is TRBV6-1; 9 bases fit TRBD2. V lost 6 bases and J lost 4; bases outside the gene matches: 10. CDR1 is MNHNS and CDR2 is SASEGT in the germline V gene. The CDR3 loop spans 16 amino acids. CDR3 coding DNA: TGTGCCAGCAGCCGTTACTCTAGCGGGATTTACAATGAGCAGTTCTTC. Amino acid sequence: CASSRYSSGIYNEQFF.

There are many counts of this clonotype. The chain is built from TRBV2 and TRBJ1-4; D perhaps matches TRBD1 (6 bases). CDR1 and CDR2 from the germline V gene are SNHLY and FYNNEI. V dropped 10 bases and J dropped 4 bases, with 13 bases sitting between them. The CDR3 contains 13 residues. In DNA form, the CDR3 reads TGTGCCACATGCAGGGGCAATAATGAAAAACTGTTTTTT. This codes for CATCRGNNEKLFF. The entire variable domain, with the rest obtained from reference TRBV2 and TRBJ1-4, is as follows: EPEVTQTPSHQVTQMGQEVILRCVPISNHLYFYWYRQILGQKVEFLVSFYNNEISEKSEIFDDQFSVERPDGSNFTLKIRSTKLEDSAMYFCATCRGNNEKLFFGSGTQLSVL.

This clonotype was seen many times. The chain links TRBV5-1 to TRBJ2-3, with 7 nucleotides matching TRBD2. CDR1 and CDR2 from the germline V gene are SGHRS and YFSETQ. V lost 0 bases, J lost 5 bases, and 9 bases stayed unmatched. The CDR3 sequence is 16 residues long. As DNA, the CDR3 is TGCGCCAGCAGCTTGGTTGGGCTAGCGGCGCGAGATACGCAGTATTTT. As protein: CASSLVGLAARDTQYF.

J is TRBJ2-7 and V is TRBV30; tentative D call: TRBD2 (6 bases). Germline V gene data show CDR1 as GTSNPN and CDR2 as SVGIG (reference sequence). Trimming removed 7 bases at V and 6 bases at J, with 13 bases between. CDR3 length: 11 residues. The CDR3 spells CASRQGLEQYF. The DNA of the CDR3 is TGTGCCTCCAGGCAGGGACTCGAGCAGTACTTC.

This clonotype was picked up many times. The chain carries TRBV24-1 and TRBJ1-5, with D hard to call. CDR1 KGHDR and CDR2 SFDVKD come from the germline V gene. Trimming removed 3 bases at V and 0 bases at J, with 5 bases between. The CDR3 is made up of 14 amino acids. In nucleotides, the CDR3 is TGTGCCACCAGTGATGGGAGTAGCAATCAGCCCCAGCATTTT. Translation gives CATSDGSSNQPQHF.

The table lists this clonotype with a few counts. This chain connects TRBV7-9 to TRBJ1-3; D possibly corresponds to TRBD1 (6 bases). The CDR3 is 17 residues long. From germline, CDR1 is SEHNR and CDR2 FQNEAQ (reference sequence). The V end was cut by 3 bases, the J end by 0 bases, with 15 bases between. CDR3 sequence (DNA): TGTGCCAGCAGCTTCCCAGAAGGACAGCCCTCTGGAAACACCATATATTTT. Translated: CASSFPEGQPSGNTIYF.

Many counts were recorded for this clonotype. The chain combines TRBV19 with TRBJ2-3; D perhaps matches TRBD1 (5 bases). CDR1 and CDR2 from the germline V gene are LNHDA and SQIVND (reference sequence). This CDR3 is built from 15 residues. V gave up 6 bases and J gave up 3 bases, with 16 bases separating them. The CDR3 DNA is TGTGCCAGTAGACCCCAGGGATCCTTGACAGATACGCAGTATTTT. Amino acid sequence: CASRPQGSLTDTQYF.